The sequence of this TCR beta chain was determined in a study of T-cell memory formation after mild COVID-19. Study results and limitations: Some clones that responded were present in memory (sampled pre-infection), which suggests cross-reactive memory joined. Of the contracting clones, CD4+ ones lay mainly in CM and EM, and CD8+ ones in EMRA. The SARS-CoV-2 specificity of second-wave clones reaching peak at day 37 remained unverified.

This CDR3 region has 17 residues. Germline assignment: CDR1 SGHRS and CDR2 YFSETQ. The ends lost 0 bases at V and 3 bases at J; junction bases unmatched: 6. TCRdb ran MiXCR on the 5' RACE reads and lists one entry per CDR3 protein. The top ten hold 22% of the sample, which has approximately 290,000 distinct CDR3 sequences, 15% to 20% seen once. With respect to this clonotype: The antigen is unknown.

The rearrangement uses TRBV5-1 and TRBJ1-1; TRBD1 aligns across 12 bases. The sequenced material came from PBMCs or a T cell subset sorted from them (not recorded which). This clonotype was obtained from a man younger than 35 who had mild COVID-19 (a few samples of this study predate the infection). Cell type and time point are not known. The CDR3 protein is CASSLVGTGGAYTEAFF. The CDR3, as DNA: TGCGCCAGCAGCTTGGTCGGGACAGGGGGCGCGTACACTGAAGCTTTCTTT.